This passage covers 12 T cell receptor beta chains from one sample sequenced in a study of blood T cells in healthy people across ages. Combining a sample-barcoded 5' primer with a J-beta primer mix, a second PCR ran for 7 to 11 cycles. TCRdb reanalysed the 5' RACE reads using MiXCR and keeps one entry per CDR3 protein. Seen here are roughly 800,000 distinct CDR3 sequences, roughly 64% observed once, and the top ten hold 22%. The specimen sequenced was blood. These receptors originate from a man aged 25-45 years in good health.

The genes are TRBV20-1 and TRBJ2-1; 11 bases fit TRBD2. The germline V gene has CDR1 DFQATT and CDR2 SNEGSKA (reference sequence). This CDR3 comprises 17 residues. J lost 8 bases, V lost 0 bases, and 12 bases had no gene match. The CDR3 DNA follows: TGCAGTGCTAGAGAAAGAAGACTAGCGGGGCTAAGGTATGAGCAGTTCTTC. This translates into CSARERRLAGLRYEQFF.

With respect to this clonotype: A much bigger clone sits one base away, suggesting this may be a read error. Here the CDR3 reads CASSPEGGTEALF. The CDR3 DNA follows: TGTGCCAGCAGCCCCGAGGGAGGCACTGAAGCTTTGTTT. The chain has TRBV12-3 or TRBV12-4 and TRBJ1-1, with no clear D. The CDR3 is 13 residues long.

This chain joins TRBV20-1 and TRBJ1-2; 9 nucleotides agree with TRBD1. This CDR3 has 17 residues. Trimming cost V 5 bases and J 6 bases; bases outside gene matches: 19. Germline V gives CDR1 DFQATT, CDR2 SNEGSKA (reference sequence). CDR3 bases: TGCAGTGCTCTAGCAACTGAAACCGGGACAGGGCGTAATGGCTACACCTTC. This gives the protein CSALATETGTGRNGYTF.

This clonotype was counted once. The J gene is TRBJ2-1, the V gene TRBV5-1; 15 nucleotides match TRBD2. CDR3 size: 17 residues. Germline assignment: CDR1 SGHRS and CDR2 YFSETQ. V lost 5 bases, J lost 1 base, and 4 bases stayed unmatched. The CDR3 is CASRGLAGGGSYNEQFF. The CDR3 nucleotides read TGCGCCAGCAGGGGACTAGCGGGAGGAGGGTCCTACAATGAGCAGTTCTTC.

The chain links TRBV7-9 to TRBJ2-2; unclear D gene. V lost 1 base and J 1 base, leaving 4 bases between the germline ends. This CDR3 region has 14 residues. Germline V CDR1 and CDR2: SEHNR, FQNEAQ (reference sequence). CDR3 sequence: CASSLVKNTGELFF. The DNA for the CDR3 is TGTGCCAGCAGCTTAGTGAAGAACACCGGGGAGCTGTTTTTT.

The V call is TRBV20-1, the J call TRBJ2-7; 11 bases fit TRBD2. Germline V gives CDR1 DFQATT, CDR2 SNEGSKA (reference sequence). The CDR3 covers 14 residues. J was trimmed by 2 bases and V by 5 bases; bases with no gene match: 5. The CDR3 DNA follows: TGCAGTGCTCTTGAGACTAGCGGGGCCTACGAGCAGTACTTC. Encoded protein: CSALETSGAYEQYF.

Only a few counts were recorded for this clonotype. CDR3 sequence: CSARDRGQGGYYGYTF. The CDR3 region has the DNA TGCAGTGCTAGAGATCGGGGTCAGGGGGGGTACTATGGCTACACCTTC. This sequence joins TRBV20-1 and TRBJ1-2, with 7 positions matching TRBD1. The V gene's germline CDR1 is DFQATT and CDR2 SNEGSKA (reference sequence). The CDR3 extends over 16 amino acids. Trimming at V came to 0 bases and at J to 3 bases, leaving 10 bases not matched to a gene.

This clonotype occurred a few times. The J gene is TRBJ2-7, the V gene TRBV2; D is possibly TRBD2 (6 bases). CDR1 and CDR2 from the germline V gene are SNHLY and FYNNEI. V dropped 7 bases and J dropped 3 bases, with 16 bases sitting between them. CDR3 length: 14 amino acids. The CDR3 nucleotides are TGTGCCAGCAAGGCAGGGCAGGACTACTACGAGCAGTACTTC. It specifies CASKAGQDYYEQYF.

CDR3 sequence: CASSSGTGLTYEQYF. CDR3 nucleotides: TGTGCCAGCAGTTCGGGGACAGGGCTAACCTACGAGCAGTACTTC. The chain carries TRBV28 and TRBJ2-7; 9 positions agree with TRBD1. The V segment lost 4 bases and the J segment 2 bases; nucleotides outside the gene matches: 6. This CDR3 comprises 15 residues. The germline gives CDR1 MDHEN, CDR2 SYDVKM.

The chain joins TRBV24-1 to TRBJ2-1; 10 positions agree with TRBD2. Germline V lookup: CDR1 KGHDR, CDR2 SFDVKD. CDR3 size: 16 residues. Trimming cost V 5 bases and J 5 bases; bases outside gene matches: 8. The CDR3 here is CATSARGLAEDNEQFF. The CDR3 nucleotides are TGTGCCACCAGTGCCCGAGGACTAGCGGAGGACAATGAGCAGTTCTTC.

This clonotype has more than one count but fewer than ten. V is TRBV2 and J is TRBJ1-1, with D unresolved. There are 12 residues in the CDR3. The ends were cut back, 3 bases at V and 4 bases at J, with 6 bases in the middle. Germline V gives CDR1 SNHLY, CDR2 FYNNEI. The CDR3 here is CASSEWGTEAFF. DNA for the CDR3: TGTGCCAGCAGTGAGTGGGGCACTGAAGCTTTCTTT.

The V gene is TRBV9, the J gene TRBJ1-1, with D hard to call. Between the trimmed V and J ends, which lost 7 bases and 1 base, there was a span of 11 bases. The germline V gene has CDR1 SGDLS and CDR2 YYNGEE. CDR3 size: 13 residues. The CDR3: CASSGVPNTEAFF. Written as DNA, the CDR3 is TGTGCCAGCTCCGGGGTTCCGAACACTGAAGCTTTCTTT.